Reported below is one T cell receptor (beta chain). It lacks a known antigen. Base qualities are not at hand, and no much larger clone is one base apart. The cohort was made up of under 800 healthy bone marrow donors. All cohort members were sampled while nominally healthy, although unrecorded immune exposures were likely present. The donor was CMV seronegative and was included in the group of 352 seronegative cohort members. Every donor gave a peripheral blood sample, and the peripheral blood mononuclear cells from that sample were used for TCR beta sequencing. The Qiagen DNeasy Blood Extraction Kit was used to extract genomic DNA from the blood cell samples. The library was produced with the immunoSEQ multiplex PCR assay. For the multiplex PCR, a mixture combining 60 forward primers for TCR Vbeta segments and 13 reverse primers for TCR Jbeta segments was used. A multiplex PCR assay on genomic DNA amplified the CDR3 region of rearranged TCR beta genes. Amplified TCR beta libraries were sequenced as 87-base-pair reads on the Illumina HiSeq System. The authors' analysis ran thus. In a later analysis, some 80 million unique TCR beta chains were counted across the 650 to 750 repertoires, and roughly 10 million of these chains were shared by at least two donors. Raw reads were error-corrected and collapsed into unique sequences with a nearest-neighbor algorithm that merged closely related sequences to remove PCR and sequencing errors. To assign V, D and J gene segments, CDR3 sequences were aligned to IMGT reference sequences. For a sequence to be retained, at least a six-nucleotide match to both a V gene segment and a J gene segment was required. A rearrangement counted as productive if the CDR3 had no stop codons and remained in frame with V and J, and every other rearrangement counted as non-productive. CDR3 was defined according to IMGT convention as the region running from the second conserved V-encoded cysteine to the conserved J-encoded phenylalanine. The earlier analysis of 587 of the donors excluded sequences that lacked an unambiguous match to a single V gene segment. In an earlier analysis of 450 to 700 of the donors, V segments were called functional above 56.7% productive rearrangements and were called segregating when the between-donor standard deviation exceeded 5%. A statistical classification framework was developed to diagnose cytomegalovirus status using the catalog of TCR beta chain sequences. A later analysis assigned V and J genes by comparing TCR nucleotide sequences with IMGT/GENE-DB human TR gene sequences. A later analysis assigned CDR3 sequences and most-parsimonious VDJ recombination scenarios with the TCRdist pipeline. A later analysis defined each TCR beta chain by its CDR3 amino acid sequence plus V-gene family, and excluded reads lacking a unique V-gene family. In a later analysis, approximately 640 highly shared, low-generation-probability nucleotide sequences were removed to address suspected cross-contamination and a sequencing artifact. A later analysis calculated a clonal expansion index for each public chain from normalized within-repertoire ranks of inferred template counts. A later analysis computed generation probabilities with a VDJ recombination model fitted to out-of-frame rearrangements, and checked the results against IGoR. Hypergeometric tests were used in a later analysis to score TCR-TCR, TCR-HLA and TCR-CMV co-occurrence, with a repertoire-size bias correction applied to the TCR pairs. False discovery rates were estimated in a later analysis by permuting HLA or CMV assignments 20 times. A later analysis grouped co-occurring TCRs with DBSCAN, adding TCRdist sequence similarity when clustering within HLA-allele-positive subsets. For co-occurrence clustering, repertoires with fewer than 30,000 or more than 120,000 public chains were excluded, along with 5 or 6 repertoires with anomalous nucleotide sharing. TCRdb obtained this table from immuneACCESS and retained in-frame rearrangements with V and J assigned. These tables miss some clones; where compared with another copy, unresolved V genes account for less than half of the shortfall, and the remainder is unexplained. The V and J calls and clone size are taken from that table; D and trimming were inferred from the DNA. This sample has approximately 170,000 clones in its table, and more than 70% of those were observed once. Together, the top ten hold over 1.2% of the sample.

The data derive from a study of cytomegalovirus exposure and HLA in healthy donors (dated by TCRdb to the late 2010s). In terms of the full investigation: An earlier analysis of roughly 630 of the donors reported 250 to 300 Gb of sequence data and around 120 million unique TCR beta sequences from roughly 180 million T cells. The study aimed to test whether cataloging public T cell receptors could reveal signatures of past pathogen exposure. A separate validation cohort of 100 to 150 different subjects was used in addition to the approximately 670-subject first cohort. A few DR-DQ haplotypes were treated as single units for association and clustering because of strong linkage in the cohort. Every repertoire in the discovery cohort had been generated on one and the same sequencing platform. The number of donors typed differed by locus, with about 629-630 for A, B, C, DRB1 and DQB1, more than 500 for DQA1, nearly 610 for DPA1, and roughly 450 for DPB1. The study combined high-throughput TCR immunosequencing, statistical association of individual TCRs with disease status, and machine learning to predict cytomegalovirus infection status. An early release that covered about 600 HLA-typed donors contained around 300 gigabases of sequencing data and tens of millions of unique TCR sequences. Both class I and class II loci were covered by HLA typing, at four-digit resolution. Donor age, sex, ethnicity and CMV serostatus were compiled alongside the repertoire data. An earlier analysis of about 600 of the donors used high-throughput TCR beta sequencing to judge whether each TCR beta V gene segment behaved as functional or pseudogenic. Rather than drawing on any new phenotypic data, the later analysis identified candidate immune exposures from TCR beta sequences and the way those sequences occurred across donors. On average, roughly 240,000 unique TCR beta nucleotide sequences were sequenced per donor among some 430 genotyped donors of the cohort, with roughly 18% of those sequences being non-productive. A later analysis re-analyzed previously published TCR beta repertoires from 660 or so donors and added high-resolution HLA genotyping to study TCR occurrence patterns. The study profiled the T cell repertoires of hundreds of subjects by immunosequencing and related them to cytomegalovirus serostatus. Genome-wide SNP genotypes for about 55% of the roughly 670 donors were used in a later genetic analysis, which treated that subset as a discovery cohort. Of the roughly 400 genotyped donors, roughly 85% fell in the genetic ancestry cluster associated with self-reported Caucasian donors. Broader findings and caveats from the paper: The study listed 164 TCR beta chains as associated with cytomegalovirus. In this cohort, only TCR beta chains were sequenced, and detectable features were limited by the absence of alpha or paired-chain data. A later genetic analysis reported fewer N-insertions in productive TCRs among donors in an Asian-associated ancestry cluster than the roughly 700-donor mean. Compared with equally common non-associated chains, HLA-associated TCR beta chains in a later analysis were more clonally expanded and had lower generation probabilities. The authors suggested that the approach could potentially be extended to other disease states and immunological phenotypes. In an earlier analysis of fewer than 750 of the donors, most TCR beta V segments were observed in productive rearrangements about 90% or about 30% of the time, broadly matching IMGT annotations. A further reported finding was that TCR beta sequences accurately predicted the HLA-A and HLA-B alleles for most subjects in the first cohort. According to a later analysis, TCR association rates differed among HLA loci, with DRB1 alleles showing the most associated TCRs and HLA-C alleles showing the fewest. In a later analysis, several top co-occurrence clusters were reported to appear linked to parvovirus B19, influenza, CMV and Epstein-Barr virus. Linkage disequilibrium might explain the correlated functional status among segregating V segments, but an unknown experimental factor could not be ruled out. Cytomegalovirus status was reported to be diagnosed by the classifier with high specificity and sensitivity in both the original and validation cohorts. A later genetic analysis associated a missense DCLRE1C variant with V-gene and J-gene trimming of TCR beta chains, and an independent cohort replicated the association. Because HLA typing was missing for some donors at each locus, association tests included only the typed subset. Strong co-occurrence of HLA alleles, especially DR and DQ, made assigning TCR associations to individual alleles difficult. In a later analysis, most CMV-associated TCR beta chains were found to appear HLA-restricted, with HLA associations seemingly driven largely by CMV exposure. In a later analysis, some 18,000 TCR beta sequences were associated with specific HLA alleles at a false discovery rate of 0.05. Most TCR sequences were observed very rarely across donors, whereas some public TCRs were present in many individuals. Some IMGT-functional V segments, including TRBV6-2 and TRBV6-3, could not be distinguished by the 87-base-pair reads and were therefore excluded. A cluster of highly shared sequence variants was judged likely to be a technical artifact of the sequencing pipeline. The presence/absence analyses assumed that sequencing depth was roughly uniform across donors, and that assumption may not be true. Over 15 rarely observed V segments, including chromosome 9 orphons, were excluded from the earlier analysis of about 610 of the donors because counts were too low. In vitro tests confirmed that a few of the cytomegalovirus-associated TCR beta chains recognize cytomegalovirus antigens. The only immune exposure information available for the cohort was CMV serostatus.

The junction carries 8 bases between V and J, which are trimmed by 2 bases and 0 bases respectively. The CDR3, cysteine through phenylalanine, is 14 amino acids long. The entry retains the CDR3 DNA only, 42 bases that are in frame from base 1. As encoded in the germline V gene, CDR1 is SGHRS while CDR2 is YFSETQ. Source material: PBMCs. The origin of this receptor is a girl aged 5-17 years in good health and CMV-seronegative. The chain couples TRBV5-1 to TRBJ1-1, with an unclear D gene assignment. The base sequence is TGCGCCAGCAGCTTATACTCTTTGAACACTGAAGCTTTCTTT. Its translation is CASSLYSLNTEAFF.